This TCR beta chain came from a study of response to subunit inactivated influenza vaccine. Study results and limitations: Authors suggested that a seasonal influenza vaccination recruits few new T cells each time.

TCRdb ran MiXCR on the RT-PCR reads and lists one entry per CDR3 protein. The data show more than 150,000 distinct CDR3 sequences, nearly 9.5% seen once. This CDR3 has 13 amino acids. Trimming took 2 bases from V and 6 from J, leaving 8 bases between them. This clonotype has a count of ten or more. Its antigen is not identified. The chain combines TRBV12-3 or TRBV12-4 with TRBJ2-1; tentatively, D is TRBD2 (6 bases). The source is a man aged 50 to 60 who received an inactivated influenza vaccine. Sequenced here: non-naive T cells sorted from PBMCs, sampled on the day of vaccination. CDR3: CASSLIGGNEQFF. The CDR3 DNA sequence: TGTGCCAGCAGTTTAATCGGGGGCAATGAGCAGTTCTTC.